A single count supports the clone carrying this T cell receptor beta chain. The CDR3 spans 15 residues. The V and J ends lost 0 bases and 2 bases, in that order; junction bases with no gene match: 3. Germline lookup yields CDR1 MNHEY and CDR2 SVGAGI. The method was immunoSEQ multiplex PCR; TCRdb's version includes in-frame clones alone and lacks a portion of them. The table includes about 70,000 clones, roughly 93% detected once. The entry originates in a study of control samples from healthy donors and cancer patients. The rearrangement joins TRBV6-5 to TRBJ1-2; 7 nucleotides match TRBD1. This TCR was recovered from a woman in her 30s in good health. The specimen was blood. The CDR3 protein is CASSYSGDRNYGYTF. The DNA of the CDR3 is TGTGCCAGCAGTTACTCGGGGGACAGAAACTATGGCTACACCTTC.